This TCR beta chain was recovered during a study of cytomegalovirus exposure and HLA in healthy donors. Findings and limits, study-wide: A list of roughly 160 TCR beta chains associated with cytomegalovirus was given. The HLA-A and HLA-B alleles of most subjects were reportedly predicted accurately from TCR beta sequences.

V lost 1 base to trimming and J lost 5 bases; unmatched junction nucleotides: 7. From germline, CDR1 is SGHDN and CDR2 FVKESK. The CDR3 consists of 16 residues. On this clone itself: Its antigen is not known.

Primers for the PCR totalled 60 Vbeta and 13 Jbeta. Libraries were prepared by immunoSEQ multiplex PCR; TCRdb keeps only in-frame clonotypes and omits some of them. The data hold approximately 170,000 clones, with more than 70% observed a single time. Input material: PBMCs. The V gene is TRBV14, the J gene TRBJ2-3; 9 bases map to TRBD2. The sequence was obtained from a girl between 5 and 17 years old in good health and CMV-seronegative. In nucleotides, the CDR3 is TGTGCCAGCAGCCAAGGCCCCGCGGGGGGGCAAGATACGCAGTATTTT. Residues: CASSQGPAGGQDTQYF.